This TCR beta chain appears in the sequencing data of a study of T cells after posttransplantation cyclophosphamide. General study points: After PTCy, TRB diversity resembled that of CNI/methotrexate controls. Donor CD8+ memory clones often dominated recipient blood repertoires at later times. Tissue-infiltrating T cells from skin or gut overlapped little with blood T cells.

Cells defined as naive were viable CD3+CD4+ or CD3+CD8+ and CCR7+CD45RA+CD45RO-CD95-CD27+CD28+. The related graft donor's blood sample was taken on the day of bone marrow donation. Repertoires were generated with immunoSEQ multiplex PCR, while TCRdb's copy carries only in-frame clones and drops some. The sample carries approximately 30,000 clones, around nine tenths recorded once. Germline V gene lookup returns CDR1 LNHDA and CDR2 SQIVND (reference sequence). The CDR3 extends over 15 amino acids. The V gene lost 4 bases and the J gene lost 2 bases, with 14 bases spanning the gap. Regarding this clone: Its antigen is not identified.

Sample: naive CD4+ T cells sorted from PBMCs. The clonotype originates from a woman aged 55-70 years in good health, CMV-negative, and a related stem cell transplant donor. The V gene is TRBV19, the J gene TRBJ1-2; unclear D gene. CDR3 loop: CASSSPGSWNYGYTF. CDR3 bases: TGTGCCAGTAGTAGCCCCGGGTCTTGGAACTATGGCTACACCTTC. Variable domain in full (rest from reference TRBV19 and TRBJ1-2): DGGITQSPKYLFRKEGQNVTLSCEQNLNHDAMYWYRQDPGQGLRLIYYSQIVNDFQKGDIAEGYSVSREKKESFPLTVTSAQKNPTAFYLCASSSPGSWNYGYTFGSGTRLTVV.